This record concerns one T cell receptor (beta chain) sequence. The CDR3 consists of 15 residues. From germline, CDR1 is SGHDT and CDR2 YYEEEE. V shed 4 bases, J shed 0 bases, and the junction held 3 bases outside the gene matches. Measured with immunoSEQ multiplex PCR; TCRdb has only the in-frame clones, and not every one. In the table there are about 250,000 clones, over 80% of which are singletons. The data are from a study of blood T cell repertoires in COVID-19. The sequenced material came from PBMCs or T cells enriched from blood (not recorded which). The sequence came from a woman aged 18-29 years who had recovered from COVID-19. The rearrangement links TRBV5-6 to TRBJ2-2; 7 nucleotides match TRBD1. The CDR3 region is CASSRDRANTGELFF. The CDR3 DNA follows: TGTGCCAGCAGCAGGGACAGAGCGAACACCGGGGAGCTGTTTTTT. Full variable domain (rest looked up from reference TRBV5-6 and TRBJ2-2): DAGVTQSPTHLIKTRGQQVTLRCSPKSGHDTVSWYQQALGQGPQFIFQYYEEEERQRGNFPDRFSGHQFPNYSSELNVNALLLGDSALYLCASSRDRANTGELFFGEGSRLTVL.